The TCR beta chain described here comes from a study of early T cells in non-severe SARS-CoV-2 infection. Study summary: Sequencing used unsorted whole-blood bulk RNA, so chains lack pairing.

Attachment of unique molecular identifiers was made to individual cDNA molecules. Each CDR3 protein gets one entry after TCRdb re-called the 5' RACE reads with MiXCR. Seen here are approximately 62,000 distinct CDR3 sequences, around 12% observed once, and the top ten hold 4% to 5%. From germline, CDR1 is SGHRS and CDR2 YFSETQ. Trimming shortened V by 2 bases and J by 7 bases, and 7 bases separated the two germline ends. The CDR3 has 12 residues. Broader study findings: Lookups in VDJdb leaned toward anti-spike CD8 responses and missed private and CD4 specificities.

This clonotype was seen ten or more times. Its antigen is not identified. The receptor's source is an adult who was a healthcare worker with PCR-confirmed SARS-CoV-2 infection or an uninfected control (not recorded which). Specimen: whole blood. V is TRBV5-1 and J is TRBJ2-1, with a possible D match to TRBD1 (6 bases). CDR3 sequence: CASSLQGNEQFF. The CDR3 DNA is TGCGCCAGCAGCTTACAGGGTAATGAGCAGTTCTTC.